This T cell receptor beta chain is from a study of Ad26.COV2.S vaccination and SARS-CoV-2 variants. Looking at the study overall: Donor was in the COV1001 Ad26.COV2.S trial arm.

As regards this clone: Its antigen remains unidentified.

Clones were read by immunoSEQ multiplex PCR, and TCRdb kept only the in-frame ones, dropping some. The sample lists roughly 240,000 clones, roughly 90% occurring once. The study's findings and limits: The authors reported substantial breadth in spike-specific CD8+ and CD4+ T cell responses after vaccination. An underestimation of total T cell responses may have resulted from the TCR breadth and depth analyses.

Treatment specified: over 15 received Ad26.COV2.S at low or high dose, single or two shots; 5 received placebo; per-sample allocation not given. Collection of the samples took place on day 63 after the first injection of vaccine or placebo. Per germline, CDR1 MDHEN and CDR2 SYDVKM. Losses at the gene ends were 7 bases for V and 5 bases for J; bases not matched to a gene: 4. The CDR3 covers 14 residues. The chain employs TRBV28 and TRBJ2-7; 14 bases line up with TRBD2. This sequence was found in a person between 18 and 59 years old who received the Ad26.COV2.S COVID-19 vaccine or a placebo. Sequencing was performed on peripheral blood, taken in a trial of Ad26.COV2.S vaccine versus placebo. The CDR3 nucleotides are TGTGCCAGCAAGGGACTAGCGGGAGTGGACGAGCAGTACTTC. Residues: CASKGLAGVDEQYF.